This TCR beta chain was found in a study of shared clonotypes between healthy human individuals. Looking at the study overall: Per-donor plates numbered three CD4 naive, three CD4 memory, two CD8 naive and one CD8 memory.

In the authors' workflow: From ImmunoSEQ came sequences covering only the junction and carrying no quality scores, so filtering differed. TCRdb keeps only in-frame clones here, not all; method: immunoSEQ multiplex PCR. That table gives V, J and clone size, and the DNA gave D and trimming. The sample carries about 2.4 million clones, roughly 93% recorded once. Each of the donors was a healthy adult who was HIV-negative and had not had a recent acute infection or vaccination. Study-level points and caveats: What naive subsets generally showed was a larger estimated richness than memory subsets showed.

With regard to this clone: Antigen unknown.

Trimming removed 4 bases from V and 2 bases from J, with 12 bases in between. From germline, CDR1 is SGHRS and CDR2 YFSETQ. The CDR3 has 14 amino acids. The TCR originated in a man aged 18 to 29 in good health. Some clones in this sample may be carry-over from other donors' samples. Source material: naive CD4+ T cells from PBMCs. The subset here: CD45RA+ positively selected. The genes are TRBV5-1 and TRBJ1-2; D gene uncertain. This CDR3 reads CASSTTPDNYGYTF. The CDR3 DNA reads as TGCGCCAGCAGCACAACCCCGGACAACTATGGCTACACCTTC.